This T cell receptor (beta chain) was captured by sequencing in a study of blood T cell repertoires in COVID-19. The wider study: Nucleic acid was either cDNA or gDNA, and it came from T cells, B-cell-depleted T cells, or PBMCs.

The repertoire was sequenced with immunoSEQ multiplex PCR; TCRdb's copy has only in-frame clones and lacks some. This table has around 310,000 clones, under 90% appearing once. The CDR3 runs 15 residues. From germline, CDR1 is MNHEY and CDR2 SVGEGT. Trimming pared 2 bases from V and 6 bases from J, leaving 17 bases between. Participants were aged about 18 to 89 years from around 26 US areas. Cohorts were based on clinical histories the participants reported. This clonotype was obtained from a woman between 25 and 40 years old who had recovered from COVID-19. Sample: PBMCs or T cells enriched from blood (not recorded which). The V and J genes are TRBV6-2 or TRBV6-3 and TRBJ2-7, with D possibly being TRBD2 (5 bases). CDR3 sequence (DNA): TGTGCCAGCAGTTACGGCGGGTGGCCCCTACGCGAGCAGTACTTC. Its translation: CASSYGGWPLREQYF.